The 23 T cell receptor beta chains reported below all come from one sample, sequenced in a study of blood T cell repertoires in COVID-19. Sequenced by immunoSEQ multiplex PCR; TCRdb stores in-frame clones only, minus some. The sample holds 200,000 to 250,000 clones, about 91% seen once. The sample consisted of peripheral blood. Receptor source: a woman in her 30s with COVID-19, enrolled during active disease.

This rearrangement joins TRBV2 to TRBJ2-5; TRBD2 agrees at 8 bases. The CDR3 runs to 16 residues. Germline V lookup: CDR1 SNHLY, CDR2 FYNNEI. The trim removed 2 bases at V and 5 bases at J, leaving 10 bases unmatched. The CDR3 DNA is TGTGCCAGCAGTGAAAGGGGCGGGGGGAGTCTCGAGACCCAGTACTTC. Its translation is CASSERGGGSLETQYF.

The chain links TRBV24-1 to TRBJ2-4; 9 nucleotides match TRBD2. V shed 9 bases, J shed 2 bases, and the junction held 13 bases outside the gene matches. Germline CDR1 is KGHDR and CDR2 is SFDVKD. The CDR3 loop spans 17 amino acids. CDR3 sequence: CATPCGRGGETKNIQYF. CDR3 sequence (DNA): TGTGCCACCCCCTGCGGGCGGGGGGGCGAGACCAAAAACATTCAGTACTTC.

The gene calls are TRBV10-3 and TRBJ1-1; TRBD1 matches 7 bases. Germline V gives CDR1 ENHRY, CDR2 SYGVKD. The V and J ends lost 4 bases and 1 base, in that order; junction bases with no gene match: 9. The CDR3 contains 16 residues. The CDR3 loop is CAISGGNRGTNTEAFF. The DNA for the CDR3 is TGTGCCATCAGTGGCGGGAACAGGGGAACGAACACTGAAGCTTTCTTT.

The rearrangement links TRBV19 to TRBJ1-4, with 7 bases fitting TRBD1. Germline trimming cut 5 bases from V and 6 bases from J; bases unmatched to any gene: 9. Germline V gene sequence: CDR1 LNHDA, CDR2 SQIVND (reference sequence). The CDR3 sequence is 15 residues long. CDR3 sequence: CASSFRRGLDEKLFF. CDR3 nucleotide sequence: TGTGCCAGTAGTTTCCGAAGGGGGCTTGATGAAAAACTGTTTTTT. Supplemented by reference TRBV19 and TRBJ1-4, the full variable domain reads DGGITQSPKYLFRKEGQNVTLSCEQNLNHDAMYWYRQDPGQGLRLIYYSQIVNDFQKGDIAEGYSVSREKKESFPLTVTSAQKNPTAFYLCASSFRRGLDEKLFFGSGTQLSVL.

V is TRBV3-1 (or the pseudogene TRBV3-2) and J is TRBJ2-3, with 11 bases lining up with TRBD2. Germline V CDR1 and CDR2: LGHDT, YNNKEL (reference sequence). V gave up 4 bases and J gave up 4 bases; unmatched junction bases: 19. There are 20 residues in the CDR3. CDR3 DNA sequence: TGTGCCAGCAGCCCCTCACGCTCGTTGGGGCTAGCGGGGGGCCCAGATACGCAGTATTTT. Protein: CASSPSRSLGLAGGPDTQYF.

The chain joins TRBV4-2 to TRBJ2-5; D ambiguous. V was clipped by 4 bases and J by 4 bases, with 16 bases between them. This CDR3 spans 15 amino acids. Germline values: CDR1 LGHNA, CDR2 YNFKEQ. CDR3 in DNA: TGTGCCAGCAGCCGACTCCCTTCACTGCTAGAGACCCAGTACTTC. This sequence encodes CASSRLPSLLETQYF.

As DNA, the CDR3 is TGTGCCAGCAGCGTAGCGGCGGGGGGGACCACAGATACGCAGTATTTT. Translation: CASSVAAGGTTDTQYF. This chain connects TRBV9 to TRBJ2-3, with 9 bases that match TRBD2. Looked up from germline, CDR1 is SGDLS and CDR2 is YYNGEE. J was trimmed by 2 bases and V by 0 bases; bases with no gene match: 4. The CDR3 consists of 16 residues. Looking up the rest from reference TRBV9 and TRBJ2-3 gives the full variable domain: DSGVTQTPKHLITATGQRVTLRCSPRSGDLSVYWYQQSLDQGLQFLIQYYNGEERAKGNILERFSAQQFPDLHSELNLSSLELGDSALYFCASSVAAGGTTDTQYFGPGTRLTVL.

The V and J genes are TRBV6-4 and TRBJ1-5, with 11 bases that match TRBD1. CDR1 is MRHNA and CDR2 is SNTAGT in the germline V gene. After removal of 9 bases from V and 5 bases from J, the junction contained 6 bases not matched to a gene. CDR3 length: 14 residues. CDR3 nucleotides: TGTGCCAGGGGGACAGGGGGGCAATATCAGCCCCAGCATTTT. Translation: CARGTGGQYQPQHF.

The CDR3 is CASRCGHPNPYGYTF. The CDR3 nucleotides are TGTGCCAGCAGGTGCGGACACCCGAACCCCTATGGCTACACCTTC. The J gene is TRBJ1-2, the V gene TRBV12-1; the table calls TRBD1, which could not be checked here. TRBV12-1 is flagged as a pseudogene. The CDR3 extends over 15 amino acids.

This chain connects TRBV28 to TRBJ2-1, with D unresolved. The V end lost 10 bases, the J end lost 2 bases, and 6 bases lay between the germline ends. Germline V gives CDR1 MDHEN, CDR2 SYDVKM. The CDR3 contains 11 residues. CDR3 sequence reads: CATNPYNEQFF. The CDR3 bases are TGTGCCACCAATCCCTACAATGAGCAGTTCTTC.

This chain uses TRBV11-3 with TRBJ2-3, with a tentative D call TRBD2 (6 bases). V lost 4 bases to trimming and J lost 1 base, with 12 bases between them. Germline values: CDR1 SGHNT, CDR2 YENEEA. The CDR3 loop spans 15 amino acids. The CDR3 loop is CASSSNLARTDTQYF. In nucleotides, the CDR3 is TGTGCCAGCAGCTCCAACCTAGCGCGCACAGATACGCAGTATTTT.

The count of this clone is one. This sequence joins TRBV2 and TRBJ2-5, with TRBD2 identical over 9 bases. Trimming cost V 2 bases and J 2 bases; bases outside gene matches: 18. This CDR3 spans 20 amino acids. Germline V gene lookup returns CDR1 SNHLY and CDR2 FYNNEI. The CDR3 region has the DNA TGTGCCAGCAGTGAATATAGCGCTGCGGGGGGGCGCGGCCAACAAGAGACCCAGTACTTC. Its translation is CASSEYSAAGGRGQQETQYF.

Worth noting for this clone: The same CDR3 is also encoded by other DNA sequences in this sample. The genes are TRBV11-2 and TRBJ2-2; perhaps TRBD1 as D (5 bases). The V gene lost 1 base and the J gene lost 4 bases, with 7 bases spanning the gap. This CDR3 is built from 14 residues. Germline CDR1 is SGHAT and CDR2 is FQNNGV. CDR3 nucleotide sequence: TGTGCCAGCAGCTTAGGAAGGGGCACCGGGGAGCTGTTTTTT. It translates to CASSLGRGTGELFF.

The chain joins TRBV6-2 or TRBV6-3 to TRBJ2-7; D remains ambiguous. The germline gives CDR1 MNHEY, CDR2 SVGEGT. CDR3 length: 13 amino acids. The V end lost 4 bases, the J end lost 0 bases, and 7 bases lay between the germline ends. CDR3: CASSSPFSYEQYF. The CDR3 DNA reads TGTGCCAGCAGTTCCCCTTTCTCCTACGAGCAGTACTTC.

The chain combines TRBV28 with TRBJ2-3; the D gene is possibly TRBD2 (7 bases). Germline V lookup: CDR1 MDHEN, CDR2 SYDVKM. The germline V and J ends were trimmed by 6 bases and 4 bases, with 17 bases remaining between them. This CDR3 spans 15 amino acids. The CDR3 protein is CASRLWGGPADTQYF. The DNA for the CDR3 is TGTGCCAGCAGGCTATGGGGGGGGCCTGCAGATACGCAGTATTTT.

The chain carries TRBV7-2 and TRBJ2-3; 11 bases are shared with TRBD1. Losses at the gene ends were 4 bases for V and 3 bases for J; bases not matched to a gene: 3. CDR1 is SGHTA and CDR2 is FQGNSA in the germline V gene. This CDR3 comprises 15 residues. CDR3: CASSSGQGATDTQYF. CDR3 nucleotide sequence: TGTGCCAGCAGCTCCGGACAGGGGGCTACAGATACGCAGTATTTT. The full variable domain, rest sourced from reference TRBV7-2 and TRBJ2-3, is GAGVSQSPSNKVTEKGKDVELRCDPISGHTALYWYRQSLGQGLEFLIYFQGNSAPDKSGLPSDRFSAERTGGSVSTLTIQRTQQEDSAVYLCASSSGQGATDTQYFGPGTRLTVL.

The V and J genes are TRBV4-1 and TRBJ2-5, with D possibly matching TRBD2 (7 bases). Germline V CDR1 and CDR2: MGHRA, YSYEKL. There are 14 residues in the CDR3. The ends were cut back, 0 bases at V and 5 bases at J, with 10 bases in the middle. The CDR3 loop is CASSQEKGGETQYF. In nucleotides, the CDR3 is TGCGCCAGCAGCCAAGAAAAGGGGGGGGAGACCCAGTACTTC.

The rearrangement links TRBV6-5 to TRBJ1-2; maybe TRBD1 (5 bases). CDR3 length: 16 amino acids. Trimming cost V 2 bases and J 3 bases, with 16 bases left between them. CDR1 and CDR2 from the germline V gene are MNHEY and SVGAGI. The CDR3 nucleotides are TGTGCCAGCAGTTACGTCGGGGGTGAGGTAGACTATGGCTACACCTTC. This gives the protein CASSYVGGEVDYGYTF.

The CDR3 loop reads CASSLRTGANEKLFF. The CDR3 nucleotides are TGTGCCAGCAGCTTACGGACAGGGGCTAATGAAAAACTGTTTTTT. The gene calls are TRBV7-8 and TRBJ1-4, with 9 positions matching TRBD1. In germline, CDR1 is SGHVS, CDR2 FQNEAQ. V gave up 2 bases and J gave up 3 bases; unmatched junction bases: 1. The CDR3 sequence is 15 residues long. The variable domain in full, completed from reference TRBV7-8 and TRBJ1-4, reads GAGVSQSPRYKVAKRGQDVALRCDPISGHVSLFWYQQALGQGPEFLTYFQNEAQLDKSGLPSDRFFAERPEGSVSTLKIQRTQQEDSAVYLCASSLRTGANEKLFFGSGTQLSVL.

This chain uses TRBV19 with TRBJ2-5; the match to TRBD2 covers 16 bases. J was trimmed by 5 bases and V by 6 bases; bases with no gene match: 6. CDR3 length: 16 amino acids. The germline V gene has CDR1 LNHDA and CDR2 SQIVND (reference sequence). The CDR3 sequence is CASSLGLAGGQETQYF. The CDR3, as DNA: TGTGCCAGTAGCCTGGGACTAGCGGGGGGGCAGGAGACCCAGTACTTC.

The rearrangement joins TRBV18 to TRBJ2-1, with 7 bases fitting TRBD2. The CDR3 loop spans 16 amino acids. The ends lost 6 bases at V and 2 bases at J; junction bases unmatched: 10. The germline V gene encodes CDR1 KGHSH and CDR2 LQKENI. The CDR3 loop reads CASSLLTSETYNEQFF. CDR3 DNA sequence: TGTGCCAGCTCTCTTCTAACTAGCGAGACCTACAATGAGCAGTTCTTC.

This clone appeared a single time. This chain connects TRBV7-2 to TRBJ1-6; possibly TRBD1 for D (6 bases). The CDR3 runs to 15 residues. Germline CDR1 SGHTA, CDR2 FQGNSA. Trimming took off 1 base at V and 10 bases at J, with 14 bases between the two ends. The CDR3 here is CASSLVREGESPLHF. In DNA, the CDR3 is TGTGCCAGCAGCTTAGTAAGGGAGGGGGAGTCACCCCTCCACTTT.

CDR3 sequence reads: CASSEEGGHEQYF. The CDR3 DNA follows: TGTGCCAGCAGCGAGGAAGGGGGACACGAGCAGTACTTC. The rearrangement joins TRBV5-5 to TRBJ2-7; perhaps TRBD1 as D (6 bases). CDR3 length equals 13 residues. Trimming pared 4 bases from V and 5 bases from J, leaving 13 bases between. CDR1 SGHKS and CDR2 YYEKEE come from the germline V gene (reference sequence).